Shown below are 11 T cell receptor beta chains from a single sample sequenced in a study of T-cell memory formation after mild COVID-19. TCRdb re-called the 5' RACE reads with MiXCR, one entry per CDR3 protein. This sample has about 160,000 distinct CDR3 sequences, with about 28% found just once. Sequenced input: PBMCs or a T cell subset sorted from them (not recorded which). The origin of the receptors is an adult woman who had mild COVID-19 (a few samples of this study predate the infection). Cell type and time point are not known.

The table lists this clonotype with many counts. The J gene is TRBJ2-7, the V gene TRBV7-8, with 10 nucleotides matching TRBD2. The CDR3 totals 14 residues. The V gene's germline CDR1 is SGHVS and CDR2 FQNEAQ. The ends lost 4 bases at V and 3 bases at J; junction bases unmatched: 3. Written as DNA, the CDR3 is TGTGCCAGCAGCTCGGGACTAGCGATCTACGAGCAGTACTTC. It codes for CASSSGLAIYEQYF.

The V and J genes are TRBV4-3 and TRBJ2-4; either TRBD1 or TRBD2 may fit D (6 bases each). In germline, CDR1 is LGHNA, CDR2 YSLEER. CDR3 size: 14 residues. Deletions cut 0 bases from V and 6 bases from J, with 9 bases between. The CDR3 spells CASSQEGGGNIQYF. Here the CDR3 DNA reads TGCGCCAGCAGCCAAGAAGGGGGAGGAAACATTCAGTACTTC.

This clonotype has just one count. J is TRBJ2-1 and V is TRBV7-9, with a weak D call TRBD1 (6 bases). V was shortened by 6 bases and J by 0 bases, with 6 bases between the two germline ends. There are 13 residues in the CDR3. CDR1 and CDR2 (germline): SEHNR, FQNEAQ (reference sequence). The CDR3 spells CASRGASYNEQFF. For the CDR3, the DNA is TGTGCCAGCAGGGGGGCCTCCTACAATGAGCAGTTCTTC.

The chain employs TRBV5-5 and TRBJ1-2; unclear D gene. Germline V gene data show CDR1 as SGHKS and CDR2 as YYEKEE (reference sequence). Trimming left V 4 bases short and J 0 bases short, with 4 bases between. This CDR3 has 12 amino acids. The chain's CDR3 is CASSGSNYGYTF. CDR3 sequence (DNA): TGTGCCAGCAGCGGCTCTAACTATGGCTACACCTTC.

V and J are TRBV6-2 or TRBV6-3 and TRBJ2-6, with D possibly TRBD1 on 5 matching bases. Trimming cost V 4 bases and J 3 bases, with 10 bases left between them. This CDR3 has 15 residues. Germline V gene sequence: CDR1 MNHEY, CDR2 SVGEGT. Here the CDR3 DNA reads TGTGCCAGCAGTTCCCAGGGTAGTGGGGCCAACGTCCTGACTTTC. Translating gives CASSSQGSGANVLTF.

This clonotype came up a few times. V gene TRBV15 combines with J gene TRBJ2-1; 7 bases line up with TRBD2. The trim removed 1 base at V and 3 bases at J, leaving 9 bases unmatched. Per germline, CDR1 LNHNV and CDR2 YYDKDF (reference sequence). CDR3 size: 17 residues. The CDR3 reads CATSRAGAGFGYNEQFF. CDR3 nucleotide sequence: TGTGCCACCAGCAGAGCCGGAGCGGGATTCGGCTACAATGAGCAGTTCTTC.

The CDR3 loop reads CASSQALGDPDLSGANVLTF. CDR3 nucleotides: TGCGCCAGCAGCCAAGCTCTCGGGGACCCGGACCTGTCTGGGGCCAACGTCCTGACTTTC. The genes are TRBV4-3 and TRBJ2-6, with D tentatively TRBD1 or TRBD2 (5 bases each). The CDR3 loop spans 20 amino acids. Trimming stripped 1 base from V and 1 base from J, with 20 bases between. CDR1 is LGHNA, CDR2 YSLEER, per germline.

This clonotype came up a few times. J is TRBJ2-7 and V is TRBV14; 9 positions match TRBD1. Germline lookup yields CDR1 SGHDN and CDR2 FVKESK. The CDR3 runs 16 residues. Trimming removed 4 bases from V and 5 bases from J; junction bases left unmatched: 12. The DNA of the CDR3 is TGTGCCAGCAGCCGCAATATGGGACAGGGCGTGCACGAGCAGTACTTC. Residues: CASSRNMGQGVHEQYF.

This chain uses TRBV29-1 with TRBJ2-7; TRBD2 is a possible D gene (7 bases). Germline V lookup: CDR1 SQVTM, CDR2 ANQGSEA. V lost 3 bases to trimming and J lost 4 bases, with 19 bases between them. CDR3 length: 15 residues. CDR3 residues: CSVDSRTRGAYEQYF. The CDR3 bases are TGCAGCGTTGACAGTCGCACCCGGGGGGCTTACGAGCAGTACTTC.

This sequence joins TRBV18 and TRBJ1-1; tentative D call: TRBD1 (6 bases). Germline CDR1 and CDR2: KGHSH and LQKENI. The V gene lost 9 bases and the J gene lost 1 base, with 12 bases spanning the gap. The CDR3 sequence is 13 residues long. This chain's CDR3 is CASSGVRNTEAFF. The DNA of the CDR3 is TGTGCCAGTTCAGGGGTGAGGAACACTGAAGCTTTCTTT.

This chain uses TRBV20-1 with TRBJ2-7, with 10 bases aligning to TRBD1. Germline loops: CDR1 DFQATT, CDR2 SNEGSKA (reference sequence). After removal of 5 bases from V and 5 bases from J, the junction contained 6 bases not matched to a gene. The CDR3 covers 13 residues. The CDR3 here is CSAPGQGYDEQYF. CDR3 coding DNA: TGCAGTGCTCCGGGACAGGGGTATGACGAGCAGTACTTC.